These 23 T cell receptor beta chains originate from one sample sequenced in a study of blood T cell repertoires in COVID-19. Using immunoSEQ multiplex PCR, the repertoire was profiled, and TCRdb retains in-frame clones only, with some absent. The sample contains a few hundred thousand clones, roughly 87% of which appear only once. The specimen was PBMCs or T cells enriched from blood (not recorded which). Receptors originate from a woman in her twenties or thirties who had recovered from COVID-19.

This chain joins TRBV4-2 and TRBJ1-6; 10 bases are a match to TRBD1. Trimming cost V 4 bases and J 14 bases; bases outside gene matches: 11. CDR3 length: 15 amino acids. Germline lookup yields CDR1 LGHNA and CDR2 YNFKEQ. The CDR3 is CASSPHGQGVSALHF. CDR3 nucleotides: TGTGCCAGCAGCCCTCATGGACAGGGGGTTTCGGCCCTCCACTTT.

The CDR3 DNA follows: TGTGCCAGCAGTTACCGACAGGGGGCGGGTCAGCCCCAGCATTTT. It encodes CASSYRQGAGQPQHF. V gene TRBV6-5 combines with J gene TRBJ1-5; 10 positions match TRBD1. CDR1 and CDR2 from the germline V gene are MNHEY and SVGAGI. After removal of 2 bases from V and 6 bases from J, the junction contained 4 bases not matched to a gene. The CDR3 contains 15 residues.

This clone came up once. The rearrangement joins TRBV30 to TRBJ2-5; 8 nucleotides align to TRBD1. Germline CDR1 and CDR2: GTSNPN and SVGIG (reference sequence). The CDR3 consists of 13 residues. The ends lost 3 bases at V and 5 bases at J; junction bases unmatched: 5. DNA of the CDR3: TGTGCCTGGAGCCGCAGACAGGGGGAGACCCAGTACTTC. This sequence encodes CAWSRRQGETQYF. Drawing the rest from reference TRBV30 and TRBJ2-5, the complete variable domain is SQTIHQWPATLVQPVGSPLSLECTVEGTSNPNLYWYRQAAGRGLQLLFYSVGIGQISSEVPQNLSASRPQDRQFILSSKKLLLSDSGFYLCAWSRRQGETQYFGPGTRLLVL.

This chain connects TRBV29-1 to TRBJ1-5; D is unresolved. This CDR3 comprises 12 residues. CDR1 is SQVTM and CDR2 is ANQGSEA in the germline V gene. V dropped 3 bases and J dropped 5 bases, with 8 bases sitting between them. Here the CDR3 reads CSVDSTDQPQHF. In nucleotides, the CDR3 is TGCAGCGTTGATTCTACAGATCAGCCCCAGCATTTT.

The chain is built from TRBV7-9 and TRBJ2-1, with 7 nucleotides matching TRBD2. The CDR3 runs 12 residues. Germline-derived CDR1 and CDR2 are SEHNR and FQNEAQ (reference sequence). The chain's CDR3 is CATGGYYNEQFF. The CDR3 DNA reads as TGTGCTACCGGGGGGTATTACAATGAGCAGTTCTTC. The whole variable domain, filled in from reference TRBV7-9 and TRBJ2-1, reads DTGVSQNPRHKITKRGQNVTFRCDPISEHNRLYWYRQTLGQGPEFLTYFQNEAQLEKSRLLSDRFSAERPKGSFSTLEIQRTEQGDSAMYLCATGGYYNEQFFGPGTRLTVL.

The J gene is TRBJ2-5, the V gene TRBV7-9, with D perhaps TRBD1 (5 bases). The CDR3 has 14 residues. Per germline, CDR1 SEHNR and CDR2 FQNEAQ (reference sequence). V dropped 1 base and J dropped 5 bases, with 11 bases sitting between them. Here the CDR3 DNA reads TGTGCCAGCAGCTTAGGTGTGGGGCGGGAGACCCAGTACTTC. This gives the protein CASSLGVGRETQYF. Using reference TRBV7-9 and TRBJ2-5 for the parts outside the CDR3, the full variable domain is DTGVSQNPRHKITKRGQNVTFRCDPISEHNRLYWYRQTLGQGPEFLTYFQNEAQLEKSRLLSDRFSAERPKGSFSTLEIQRTEQGDSAMYLCASSLGVGRETQYFGPGTRLLVL.

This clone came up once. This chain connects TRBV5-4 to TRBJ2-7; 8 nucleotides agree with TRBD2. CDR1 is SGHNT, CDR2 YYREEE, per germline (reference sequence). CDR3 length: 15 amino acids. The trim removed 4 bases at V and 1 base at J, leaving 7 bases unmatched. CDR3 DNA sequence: TGTGCCAGCAGCGTAGGGTCTAGCGGGTCCTACGAGCAGTACTTC. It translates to CASSVGSSGSYEQYF.

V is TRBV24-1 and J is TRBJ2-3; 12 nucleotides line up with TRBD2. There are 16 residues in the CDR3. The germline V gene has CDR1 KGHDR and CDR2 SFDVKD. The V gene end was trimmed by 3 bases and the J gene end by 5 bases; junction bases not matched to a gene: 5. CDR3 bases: TGTGCCACCAGTGATCCACTAGCGGGGGGCCGAGATACGCAGTATTTT. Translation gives CATSDPLAGGRDTQYF.

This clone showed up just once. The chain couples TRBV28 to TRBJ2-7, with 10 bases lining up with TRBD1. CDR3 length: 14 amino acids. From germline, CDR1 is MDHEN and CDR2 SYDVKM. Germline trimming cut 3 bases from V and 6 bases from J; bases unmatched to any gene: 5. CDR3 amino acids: CASSLGTGVSEQYF. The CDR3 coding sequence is TGTGCCAGCAGTTTGGGGACAGGGGTCAGCGAGCAGTACTTC.

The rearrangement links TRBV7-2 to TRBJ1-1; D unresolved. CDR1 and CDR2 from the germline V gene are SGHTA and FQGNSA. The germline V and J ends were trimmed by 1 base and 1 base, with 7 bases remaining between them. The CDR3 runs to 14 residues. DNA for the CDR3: TGTGCCAGCAGCTTAGGGGCAGGGAACACTGAAGCTTTCTTT. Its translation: CASSLGAGNTEAFF.

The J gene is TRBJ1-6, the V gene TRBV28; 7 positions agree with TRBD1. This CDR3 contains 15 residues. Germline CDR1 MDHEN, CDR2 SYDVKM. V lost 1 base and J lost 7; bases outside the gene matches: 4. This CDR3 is CASSLFAGGNSPLHF. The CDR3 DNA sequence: TGTGCCAGCAGTTTATTTGCAGGGGGAAATTCACCCCTCCACTTT.

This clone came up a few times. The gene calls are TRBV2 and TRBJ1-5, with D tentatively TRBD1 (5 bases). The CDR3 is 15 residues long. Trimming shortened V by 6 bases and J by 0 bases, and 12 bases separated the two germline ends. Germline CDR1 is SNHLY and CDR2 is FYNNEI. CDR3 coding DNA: TGTGCCAGCAGGGACAAGTCCCTTAGCAATCAGCCCCAGCATTTT. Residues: CASRDKSLSNQPQHF.

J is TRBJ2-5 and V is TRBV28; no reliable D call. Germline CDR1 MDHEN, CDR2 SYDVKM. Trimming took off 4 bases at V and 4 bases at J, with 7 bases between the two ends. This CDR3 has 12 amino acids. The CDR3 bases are TGTGCCAGCAGTTCCCTGCGAGAGACCCAGTACTTC. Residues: CASSSLRETQYF.

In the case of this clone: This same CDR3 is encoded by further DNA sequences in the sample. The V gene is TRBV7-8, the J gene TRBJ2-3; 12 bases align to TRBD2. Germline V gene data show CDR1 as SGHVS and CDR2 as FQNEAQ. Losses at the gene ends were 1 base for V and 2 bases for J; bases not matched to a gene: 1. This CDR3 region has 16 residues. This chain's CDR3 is CASSLGLAGVTDTQYF. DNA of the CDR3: TGTGCCAGCAGCTTAGGACTAGCGGGGGTCACAGATACGCAGTATTTT.

The CDR3 region has the DNA TGTGCCAGCTCAGTCCGGGACAGGGTCCGTCGAGCCCAGCATTTT. It is translated as CASSVRDRVRRAQHF. The rearrangement joins TRBV18 to TRBJ1-5; TRBD1 matches at 9 bases. Germline values: CDR1 KGHSH, CDR2 LQKENI. Trimming cost V 5 bases and J 11 bases; bases outside gene matches: 13. This CDR3 contains 15 residues. Full variable domain (remainder filled in from reference TRBV18 and TRBJ1-5): NAGVMQNPRHLVRRRGQEARLRCSPMKGHSHVYWYRQLPEEGLKFMVYLQKENIIDESGMPKERFSAEFPKEGPSILRIQQVVRGDSAAYFCASSVRDRVRRAQHFGDGTRLSIL.

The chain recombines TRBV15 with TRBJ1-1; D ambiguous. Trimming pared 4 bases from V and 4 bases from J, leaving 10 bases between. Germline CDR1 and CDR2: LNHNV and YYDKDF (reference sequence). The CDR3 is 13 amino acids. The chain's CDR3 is CATSTWRSTEAFF. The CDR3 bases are TGTGCCACCAGCACATGGAGGAGCACTGAAGCTTTCTTT.

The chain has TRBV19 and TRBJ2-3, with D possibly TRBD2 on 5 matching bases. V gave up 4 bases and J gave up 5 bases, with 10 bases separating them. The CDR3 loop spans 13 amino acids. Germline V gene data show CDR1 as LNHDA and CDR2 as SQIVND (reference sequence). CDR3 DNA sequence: TGTGCCAGTAGTACCCGAAGCGGAGATACGCAGTATTTT. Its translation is CASSTRSGDTQYF.

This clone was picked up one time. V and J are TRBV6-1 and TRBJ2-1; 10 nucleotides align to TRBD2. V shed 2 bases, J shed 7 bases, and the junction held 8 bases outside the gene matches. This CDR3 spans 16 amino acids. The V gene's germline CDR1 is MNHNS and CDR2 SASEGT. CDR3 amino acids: CASSEFGLAGVNEQFF. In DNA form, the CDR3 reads TGTGCCAGCAGTGAATTCGGGCTAGCGGGAGTGAATGAGCAGTTCTTC.

DNA for the CDR3: TGCACCAGCAGCCAAGAACTAGCGGGATCGCATGAGCAGTACTTC. The encoded protein is CTSSQELAGSHEQYF. The rearrangement uses TRBV1 and TRBJ2-7; the D call of TRBD2 is as the table states it, not checked on the DNA. TRBV1 is a recognized pseudogene. The CDR3 runs to 15 residues.

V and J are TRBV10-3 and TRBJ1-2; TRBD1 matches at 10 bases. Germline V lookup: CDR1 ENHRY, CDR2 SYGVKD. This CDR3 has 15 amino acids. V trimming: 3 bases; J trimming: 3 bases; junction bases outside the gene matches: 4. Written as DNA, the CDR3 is TGTGCCATCAGTGACCGGGACAGGGGAGACTATGGCTACACCTTC. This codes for CAISDRDRGDYGYTF.

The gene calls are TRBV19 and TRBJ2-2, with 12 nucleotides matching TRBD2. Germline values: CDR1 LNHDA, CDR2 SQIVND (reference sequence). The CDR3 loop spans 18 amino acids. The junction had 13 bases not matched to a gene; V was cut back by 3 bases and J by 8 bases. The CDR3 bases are TGTGCCAGTAGTATTCCCCCAGGACTAGCGGGAAAGTTAGGGGAGCTGTTTTTT. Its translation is CASSIPPGLAGKLGELFF.

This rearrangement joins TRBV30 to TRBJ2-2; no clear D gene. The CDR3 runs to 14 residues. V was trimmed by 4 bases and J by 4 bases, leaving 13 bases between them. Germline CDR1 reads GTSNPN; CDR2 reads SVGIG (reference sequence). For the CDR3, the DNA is TGTGCCTGGAATCTGGCCAGTTTCACCGGGGAGCTGTTTTTT. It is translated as CAWNLASFTGELFF.

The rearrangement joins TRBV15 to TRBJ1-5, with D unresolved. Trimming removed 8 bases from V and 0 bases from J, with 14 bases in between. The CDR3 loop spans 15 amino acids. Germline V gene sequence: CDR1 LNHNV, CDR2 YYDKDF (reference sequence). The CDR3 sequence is CATSSTEGSNQPQHF. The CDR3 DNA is TGTGCCACCTCCTCCACCGAGGGTAGCAATCAGCCCCAGCATTTT.